One and the same sample provided the 28 T cell receptor beta chains below, sequenced in a study of blood T cells in healthy people across ages. A second PCR of roughly 7 to 11 cycles used a sample-barcoded 5' primer and a J-beta primer mix. TCRdb ran MiXCR on the 5' RACE reads and lists one entry per CDR3 protein. Among over a million distinct CDR3 sequences listed, 40% to 45% were seen once. The sequenced sample was blood. Receptors originate from a woman younger than 35 in good health.

About this clonotype: Since a much larger clone is just one base distant, this may be a read error. The V call is TRBV7-9, the J call TRBJ1-4, with unresolved D. V lost 1 base and J lost 5, with 8 bases in between. Germline loops: CDR1 SEHNR, CDR2 FQNEAQ (reference sequence). The CDR3 is 14 residues long. The CDR3 sequence is CASSLGAVNEKLFF. As DNA, the CDR3 is TGTGCCAGCAGCTTAGGGGCAGTAAATGAAAAACTGTTTTTT.

This clonotype was seen once. The rearrangement links TRBV15 to TRBJ1-4; 7 positions agree with TRBD1. This CDR3 comprises 15 residues. V lost 6 bases, J lost 8 bases, and 12 bases stayed unmatched. Germline V gene sequence: CDR1 LNHNV, CDR2 YYDKDF (reference sequence). The DNA of the CDR3 is TGTGCCACCAGTCTTGACAGGGCGATTGCCGAAAAACTGTTTTTT. It translates to CATSLDRAIAEKLFF.

This clonotype showed up just a few times. V and J are TRBV27 and TRBJ2-1; D possibly corresponds to TRBD1 (5 bases). Trimming stripped 2 bases from V and 11 bases from J, with 22 bases between. The CDR3 has 16 amino acids. Germline CDR1 MNHEY, CDR2 SMNVEV (reference sequence). The CDR3 reads CASSLGALGRTSKQFF. The CDR3 DNA reads as TGTGCCAGCAGTTTAGGGGCTCTAGGGCGAACCTCCAAGCAGTTCTTC.

This clonotype was observed a few times. The gene calls are TRBV29-1 and TRBJ2-3; 9 bases map to TRBD2. This CDR3 region has 13 residues. Trimming cost V 4 bases and J 7 bases; bases outside gene matches: 6. The germline CDR1 and CDR2 sequences are SQVTM and ANQGSEA. CDR3 residues: CSVVLAGLYTQYF. The CDR3, as DNA: TGCAGCGTTGTTCTAGCGGGACTATATACGCAGTATTTT.

V and J are TRBV6-5 and TRBJ1-1; D gene ambiguous. CDR3 length equals 14 residues. Germline V gives CDR1 MNHEY, CDR2 SVGAGI. V lost 4 bases and J lost 4, with 13 bases in between. In nucleotides, the CDR3 is TGTGCCAGCAGTTCCCAATATTTGGGCACTGAAGCTTTCTTT. Its protein is CASSSQYLGTEAFF.

The chain combines TRBV6-5 with TRBJ2-7, with 9 bases lining up with TRBD2. Germline assignment: CDR1 MNHEY and CDR2 SVGAGI. The trim removed 2 bases at V and 7 bases at J, leaving 6 bases unmatched. The CDR3 covers 14 residues. The DNA for the CDR3 is TGTGCCAGCAGTTACGGAGCGGGGGGATGGGAGCAGTACTTC. Residues: CASSYGAGGWEQYF.

This clonotype came up a few times. This chain links TRBV29-1 with TRBJ2-6; TRBD1 matches at 9 bases. Germline-derived CDR1 and CDR2 are SQVTM and ANQGSEA. The CDR3 is 16 amino acids. J gave up 2 bases and V 3 bases, and 5 bases lay outside the gene matches. CDR3 nucleotide sequence: TGCAGCGTTGATGGGACAGGGAGCACTGGGGCCAACGTCCTGACTTTC. This sequence encodes CSVDGTGSTGANVLTF.

This sequence joins TRBV7-9 and TRBJ2-5; D remains ambiguous. In germline, CDR1 is SEHNR, CDR2 FQNEAQ (reference sequence). V lost 5 bases, J lost 11 bases, and 27 bases lay in between. The CDR3 loop spans 16 amino acids. CDR3 sequence reads: CASSVKGPPERNEQYF. The CDR3 DNA follows: TGTGCCAGCAGCGTGAAAGGGCCCCCGGAGCGCAATGAGCAGTACTTC.

The gene calls are TRBV4-3 and TRBJ2-7; D may be TRBD2 (6 bases). Trimming left V 0 bases short and J 7 bases short, with 22 bases between. In germline, CDR1 is LGHNA, CDR2 YSLEER. This CDR3 region has 17 residues. CDR3 in amino acids: CASSQDRGGDGYNEQYF. The CDR3 DNA reads as TGCGCCAGCAGCCAAGATCGTGGAGGGGATGGCTACAATGAGCAGTACTTC.

V is TRBV25-1 and J is TRBJ2-5; TRBD2 matches at 9 bases. The V gene's germline CDR1 is MGHDK and CDR2 SYGVNS. V lost 3 bases to trimming and J lost 3 bases; unmatched junction nucleotides: 2. CDR3 length equals 14 residues. In DNA, the CDR3 is TGTGCCAGCAGTGAGACTAGCGGAAAAGAGACCCAGTACTTC. It yields the protein CASSETSGKETQYF.

The rearrangement uses TRBV24-1 and TRBJ2-1; a possible D gene is TRBD1 (6 bases). Germline V gene data show CDR1 as KGHDR and CDR2 as SFDVKD. Between the trimmed V and J ends, which lost 12 bases and 1 base, there was a span of 18 bases. CDR3 size: 15 residues. The chain's CDR3 is CASSSWTDSYNEQFF. The DNA for the CDR3 is TGTGCCTCTTCTTCATGGACAGATTCCTACAATGAGCAGTTCTTC.

Points on this clonotype: At one boundary the junction diverges from the germline segment, which might be a read error. The chain employs TRBV20-1 and TRBJ2-7, with TRBD1 matching 7 bases. Germline V gene sequence: CDR1 DFQATT, CDR2 SNEGSKA (reference sequence). This CDR3 spans 13 amino acids. The CDR3 sequence: CIAIGTDSYEQYF. CDR3 coding DNA: TGCATTGCTATCGGGACAGACTCCTACGAGCAGTACTTC.

J is TRBJ2-2 and V is TRBV5-1; D may be TRBD2 (5 bases). The germline gives CDR1 SGHRS, CDR2 YFSETQ. The CDR3 extends over 19 amino acids. The V gene lost 0 bases and the J gene lost 0 bases, with 18 bases spanning the gap. The CDR3 loop is CASSLEGPMGVANTGELFF. The CDR3 DNA is TGCGCCAGCAGCTTGGAAGGCCCCATGGGAGTCGCGAACACCGGGGAGCTGTTTTTT.

This chain links TRBV10-2 with TRBJ2-5; 8 bases are shared with TRBD1. CDR3 length: 13 amino acids. Germline-derived CDR1 and CDR2 are WSHSY and SAAADI. Losses at the gene ends were 7 bases for V and 7 bases for J; bases not matched to a gene: 8. CDR3 in DNA: TGCGCCAGCAATCAGGACAGGGCTTTGACCCAGTACTTC. Translation: CASNQDRALTQYF.

The V and J genes are TRBV5-1 and TRBJ1-1; D ambiguous. The CDR3 has 14 residues. Germline V lookup: CDR1 SGHRS, CDR2 YFSETQ. V lost 3 bases, J lost 3 bases, and 12 bases lay in between. CDR3 DNA: TGCGCCAGCAGCTCCTCATGGCGGGACACTGAAGCTTTCTTT. It specifies CASSSSWRDTEAFF.

The J gene is TRBJ2-1, the V gene TRBV9; perhaps TRBD2 as D (5 bases). This CDR3 is 14 amino acids long. Trimming pared 4 bases from V and 3 bases from J, leaving 11 bases between. Looked up from germline, CDR1 is SGDLS and CDR2 is YYNGEE. CDR3 bases: TGTGCCAGCAGCCCGGCTGCGGGCTACAATGAGCAGTTCTTC. The encoded protein is CASSPAAGYNEQFF.

The V call is TRBV14, the J call TRBJ2-2; TRBD2 is a possible D gene (5 bases). Trimming stripped 3 bases from V and 4 bases from J, with 6 bases between. Per germline, CDR1 SGHDN and CDR2 FVKESK. The CDR3 has 13 residues. Here the CDR3 reads CASSHGLTGELFF. In DNA form, the CDR3 reads TGTGCCAGCAGCCATGGACTCACCGGGGAGCTGTTTTTT.

This chain connects TRBV7-9 to TRBJ2-3; a possible D gene is TRBD2 (5 bases). Germline loops: CDR1 SEHNR, CDR2 FQNEAQ (reference sequence). V dropped 4 bases and J dropped 0 bases, with 14 bases sitting between them. CDR3 length: 16 amino acids. The CDR3 DNA reads TGTGCCAGCAGCTCCCTTCTGCTAGCTAGCACAGATACGCAGTATTTT. As protein: CASSSLLLASTDTQYF.

The chain combines TRBV3-1 with TRBJ2-1; no firm D call. Germline V gene lookup returns CDR1 LGHDT and CDR2 YNNKEL (reference sequence). The V gene lost 0 bases and the J gene lost 10 bases, with 16 bases spanning the gap. The CDR3 consists of 15 residues. CDR3 residues: CASSQDLSTPYEQFF. The CDR3 DNA follows: TGTGCCAGCAGCCAAGATCTCTCTACCCCCTACGAGCAGTTCTTC.

This clonotype was detected a few times. The V and J genes are TRBV29-1 and TRBJ2-5; D gene unclear. V dropped 5 bases and J dropped 5 bases, with 15 bases sitting between them. Germline loops: CDR1 SQVTM, CDR2 ANQGSEA. The CDR3 runs to 13 residues. The CDR3 loop reads CSVLRVALETQYF. CDR3 DNA sequence: TGCAGCGTTCTACGGGTTGCTTTGGAGACCCAGTACTTC.

The chain links TRBV6-2 or TRBV6-3 to TRBJ1-5; the D is unclear. The CDR3 covers 16 residues. The germline V and J ends were trimmed by 1 base and 1 base, with 11 bases remaining between them. From germline, CDR1 is MNHEY and CDR2 SVGEGT. The CDR3 region has the DNA TGTGCCAGCAGTTACTTTTCGGATGGGAGCAATCAGCCCCAGCATTTT. It translates to CASSYFSDGSNQPQHF.

The chain has TRBV20-1 and TRBJ2-1; 9 bases line up with TRBD2. Germline values: CDR1 DFQATT, CDR2 SNEGSKA (reference sequence). CDR3 length: 12 amino acids. The V and J ends lost 1 base and 12 bases, in that order; junction bases with no gene match: 4. The DNA of the CDR3 is TGCAGTGCTAGAGCCTCGGGACTAGCGCAGTTCTTC. The encoded protein is CSARASGLAQFF.

This chain joins TRBV29-1 and TRBJ1-2; D is ambiguous. Trimming stripped 3 bases from V and 0 bases from J, with 14 bases between. CDR1 is SQVTM, CDR2 ANQGSEA, per germline. CDR3 size: 15 residues. The chain's CDR3 is CSVEGQHYSNYGYTF. The CDR3 DNA reads as TGCAGCGTTGAGGGCCAACACTACTCTAACTATGGCTACACCTTC.

This clonotype was picked up a small number of times. A much larger clone sits a single nucleotide away, making a read error possible. The V call is TRBV4-1, the J call TRBJ2-5, with D perhaps matching TRBD1 (6 bases). Germline V gene lookup returns CDR1 MGHRA and CDR2 YSYEKL. The V end was cut by 4 bases, the J end by 11 bases, with 20 bases between. The CDR3 has 14 amino acids. The CDR3 coding sequence is TGCGCCAGCAGCCGTACGACAGGTTTCGATGAGCAGTACTTC. It yields the protein CASSRTTGFDEQYF.

The chain joins TRBV20-1 to TRBJ1-1, with D hard to call. The CDR3 has 12 amino acids. V gave up 3 bases and J gave up 2 bases, with 7 bases separating them. The V gene's germline CDR1 is DFQATT and CDR2 SNEGSKA (reference sequence). The CDR3: CSASIINTEAFF. The DNA of the CDR3 is TGCAGTGCTAGTATCATTAACACTGAAGCTTTCTTT.

The chain uses TRBV2 and TRBJ1-2; D call uncertain. The CDR3 covers 15 residues. V was shortened by 1 base and J by 5 bases, with 14 bases between the two germline ends. Germline V CDR1 and CDR2: SNHLY, FYNNEI. The CDR3: CASSEVDGGKYGYTF. Here the CDR3 DNA reads TGTGCCAGCAGTGAAGTAGACGGTGGAAAATATGGCTACACCTTC.

This chain links TRBV10-2 with TRBJ2-1, with TRBD2 identical over 9 bases. The CDR3 loop spans 15 amino acids. V trimming: 8 bases; J trimming: 5 bases; junction bases outside the gene matches: 10. CDR1 WSHSY and CDR2 SAAADI come from the germline V gene. This CDR3 is CASFEWLAGHNEQFF. In DNA form, the CDR3 reads TGCGCCAGCTTCGAATGGCTAGCGGGACACAATGAGCAGTTCTTC.

The table lists this clonotype with a few counts. The chain employs TRBV9 and TRBJ1-2; no reliable D call. Per germline, CDR1 SGDLS and CDR2 YYNGEE. The CDR3 spans 16 residues. V was cut by 0 bases and J by 0 bases, with 12 bases left in between. This CDR3 reads CASSVVPGAANYGYTF. The CDR3 coding sequence is TGTGCCAGCAGCGTAGTTCCGGGAGCAGCTAACTATGGCTACACCTTC.